This record covers a single T cell receptor beta chain. Individuals aged roughly 18 to 95 years were recruited from roughly 23 US areas. The sample is drawn from a study of blood T cell repertoires in COVID-19. Original analysis: Amplification with reference gene primers provided the estimates of nucleated cell counts. Libraries were prepared by immunoSEQ multiplex PCR; TCRdb keeps only in-frame clonotypes and omits some of them. For V, J and clone size, that table is used; D and trimming come from the DNA. The sample gives 250,000 to 300,000 clones, more than 75% of which show up once; approximately 2.5% is in the top ten. Material: PBMCs or T cells enriched from blood (not recorded which). The sequence came from a woman in her 40s with acute COVID-19.

The CDR3 reads CATSARDRLNTEAFF. CDR3 nucleotides: TGTGCCACCAGCGCGCGAGACAGGTTGAACACTGAAGCTTTCTTT. This chain joins TRBV15 and TRBJ1-1; tentative D call: TRBD1 (6 bases). The V end was cut by 5 bases, the J end by 0 bases, with 13 bases between. The germline gives CDR1 LNHNV, CDR2 YYDKDF (reference sequence). This CDR3 is 15 amino acids long.